The clone carrying this T cell receptor (beta chain) was counted once. This sample stems from a study of blood T cell repertoires in COVID-19. Study context: Sources were T cells, B-cell-depleted T cells, or PBMCs; the material itself was cDNA or gDNA.

The CDR3 has 17 residues. Trimming removed 5 bases from V and 0 bases from J; junction bases left unmatched: 11. Germline CDR1 is MNHEY and CDR2 is SMNVEV (reference sequence). Data came from immunoSEQ multiplex PCR; TCRdb stores just in-frame clones and leaves some out. This table has approximately 89,000 clones, 85% appearing once. The chain employs TRBV27 and TRBJ2-7; the match to TRBD2 covers 9 bases. Sequencing was performed on peripheral blood. The sequence came from a woman in her sixties or seventies with acute or convalescent COVID-19. The CDR3 sequence: CASSPSGAAGASYEQYV. Written as DNA, the CDR3 is TGTGCCAGCAGTCCTAGCGGGGCGGCGGGTGCCTCCTACGAGCAGTACGTC.